The T cell receptor beta chain under discussion was sequenced for a study of blood T cells in healthy people across ages. A J-beta primer mix and a sample-barcoded 5' primer were used in a second PCR of about 7 to 11 cycles. TCRdb used MiXCR to reprocess the 5' RACE reads, holding one entry per CDR3 protein. The sample has 1.5 million to 2 million distinct CDR3 sequences, 49% seen once; the top ten hold 2% to 2.5%. V was clipped by 0 bases and J by 0 bases, with 9 bases between them. CDR1 and CDR2 (germline): LGHNA, YSLEER. This CDR3 contains 17 residues. Peripheral blood, about 9.3 milliliters per donor, was collected. Isolation recovered at least 6.5 million PBMCs from every sample. Every sample gave at least 5 micrograms of total RNA when it was extracted. Turning to this clonotype: Its antigen is as yet unknown.

Study observations and caveats: Naive T cell percentage showed a strong correlation with the diversity of TCR beta.

This chain connects TRBV4-3 to TRBJ2-6; D may be TRBD1 or TRBD2 (6 bases each). This clonotype originated in a woman in her thirties or forties in good health. Source material: blood. For the CDR3, the DNA is TGCGCCAGCAGCCAAGAGGAGGGGGTCTCTGGGGCCAACGTCCTGACTTTC. It yields the protein CASSQEEGVSGANVLTF.